Following are 28 T cell receptor beta chains from one sample sequenced in a study of tumor-infiltrating lymphocytes in primary liver carcinoma. TCR beta cDNA was made from 500 ng total RNA with a constant-region primer. Libraries covering TCR beta were generated through three nested multiplex PCR rounds (using a slightly modified ARM-PCR). Two initial PCR rounds of approximately 10 cycles each paired TRBV1-TRBV30 forward primers with a C-beta reverse primer. TCRdb itself ran the multiplex PCR reads through MiXCR, one entry per CDR3 protein. Of 300,000 to 400,000 distinct CDR3 sequences in the sample, around three fifths were seen once. Germline DNA was also extracted, and blood RNA derived from unsorted whole blood. Sequencing was performed on peripheral blood. The receptors derive from a man aged 35 to 55 with primary liver carcinoma and hepatitis B virus infection.

About this clonotype itself: A read error may account for a junction end that differs from germline. The chain couples TRBV11-2 to TRBJ1-3; the D is unclear. The CDR3 length is 15 residues. In germline, CDR1 is SGHAT, CDR2 FQNNGV. The CDR3 DNA sequence: TGTGCCAGCAGCCAAGATAGACCAGGCGGAAGCACCATATATTTT. Translation gives CASSQDRPGGSTIYF.

For this clonotype: The junction shows a germline mismatch at one end, possibly a read error. The V call is TRBV4-3, the J call TRBJ2-6; D is possibly TRBD1 or TRBD2 (5 bases each). The germline V gene encodes CDR1 LGHNA and CDR2 YSLEER. The CDR3 sequence is 18 residues long. This chain's CDR3 is CATSQDGTAYSGANVLTF. The CDR3 nucleotides are TGCGCCACCAGCCAAGACGGGACCGCCTACTCTGGGGCCAACGTCCTGACTTTC.

Turning to this clonotype: A much larger clone sits a single nucleotide away, making a read error possible. The rearrangement uses TRBV6-5 and TRBJ2-3; D gene uncertain. The germline CDR1 and CDR2 sequences are MNHEY and SVGAGI. Trimming stripped 6 bases from V and 3 bases from J, with 16 bases between. This CDR3 is 15 amino acids long. CDR3 nucleotides: TGTGCCAGCAGACCGGACGTTAACCCGACAGATACGCAGTATTTT. Amino acids: CASRPDVNPTDTQYF.

This clonotype was counted between two and nine times. The rearrangement joins TRBV28 to TRBJ2-5; perhaps TRBD2 as D (5 bases). Germline V gives CDR1 MDHEN, CDR2 SYDVKM. Trimming took off 7 bases at V and 0 bases at J, with 12 bases between the two ends. The CDR3 runs to 14 residues. The CDR3 spells CASTGLAYQETQYF. CDR3 coding DNA: TGTGCCAGCACCGGACTGGCGTACCAAGAGACCCAGTACTTC.

About this clonotype: The junction shows a germline mismatch at one end, possibly a read error. This chain connects TRBV11-1 to TRBJ2-1, with TRBD1 matching 7 bases. The CDR3 contains 17 residues. Germline values: CDR1 SGHAT, CDR2 FQDESV (reference sequence). The CDR3 region has the DNA TGTGCCGGCAGTTTAACAACCGGGACAGCTAGGATAGATGAGCTGTTCTTC. Its translation is CAGSLTTGTARIDELFF. Looking up the rest from reference TRBV11-1 and TRBJ2-1 gives the full variable domain: EAEVAQSPRYKITEKSQAVAFWCDPISGHATLYWYRQILGQGPELLVQFQDESVVDDSQLPKDRFSAERLKGVDSTLKIQPAELGDSAMYLCAGSLTTGTARIDELFFGPGTRLTVL.

This chain uses TRBV11-2 with TRBJ2-1, with 7 positions matching TRBD2. The germline V gene has CDR1 SGHAT and CDR2 FQNNGV. The trim removed 4 bases at V and 8 bases at J, leaving 17 bases unmatched. This CDR3 has 17 residues. The CDR3 DNA reads as TGTGCCAGCAGCTCATGGGACTACCCGAATGAGTTCGATGAGCAGTTCTTC. Protein: CASSSWDYPNEFDEQFF.

A remark on this clonotype: The conserved final phenylalanine or tryptophan is absent from the CDR3, which likely points to a read error. The V and J genes are TRBV4-3 and TRBJ2-6; the match to TRBD2 covers 13 bases. This CDR3 has 17 residues. V shed 4 bases, J shed 0 bases, and the junction held 0 bases outside the gene matches. CDR1 and CDR2 from the germline V gene are LGHNA and YSLEER. CDR3 sequence: CASSRTSGSSGANVLTS. CDR3 bases: TGCGCCAGCAGCCGGACTAGCGGGAGCTCTGGGGCCAACGTCCTGACTTCC.

This clonotype occurred many times. This chain links TRBV6-6 with TRBJ2-1, with D maybe TRBD1 (5 bases). The CDR3 loop spans 14 amino acids. Deletions cut 2 bases from V and 8 bases from J, with 13 bases between. Germline assignment: CDR1 MNHNY and CDR2 SVGAGI (reference sequence). CDR3 coding DNA: TGTGCCAGCAGTTACGGGGCCAACCAAGATGAGCAGTTCTTC. It yields the protein CASSYGANQDEQFF.

For this clonotype: A clone one base away is much larger, so this may be a read error. This chain links TRBV5-4 with TRBJ2-6; maybe TRBD1 (5 bases). Germline loops: CDR1 SGHNT, CDR2 YYREEE (reference sequence). CDR3 size: 15 residues. The CDR3 region is CASTADISGASVLTF. The DNA of the CDR3 is TGTGCCAGCACAGCTGACATCTCTGGGGCCAGCGTCCTGACTTTC.

V is TRBV11-2 and J is TRBJ2-5, with 7 bases fitting TRBD1. This CDR3 has 12 amino acids. V gave up 8 bases and J gave up 5 bases; unmatched junction bases: 5. CDR1 is SGHAT and CDR2 is FQNNGV in the germline V gene. The CDR3 is CASLGTDETQYF. The CDR3 DNA reads TGTGCCAGCCTAGGGACAGATGAGACCCAGTACTTC. The full variable domain, with the rest looked up from reference TRBV11-2 and TRBJ2-5, is EAGVAQSPRYKIIEKRQSVAFWCNPISGHATLYWYQQILGQGPKLLIQFQNNGVVDDSQLPKDRFSAERLKGVDSTLKIQPAKLEDSAVYLCASLGTDETQYFGPGTRLLVL.

Comment on this clonotype: A read error may be the cause here, since a much bigger clone is one base away. The chain is built from TRBV5-5 and TRBJ2-2; D is undetermined. CDR3 length: 12 amino acids. Germline loops: CDR1 SGHKS, CDR2 YYEKEE (reference sequence). With 0 bases removed from V and 10 bases from J, the gap between germline ends came to 7 bases. CDR3 amino acids: CASSLVLVELFF. The CDR3 DNA follows: TGTGCCAGCAGCTTGGTTCTCGTGGAGCTGTTTTTT.

This clonotype has more than one count but fewer than ten. The V gene is TRBV6-2 or TRBV6-3, the J gene TRBJ1-5; 7 bases match TRBD1. Germline CDR1 reads MNHEY; CDR2 reads SVGEGT. The CDR3 totals 14 residues. V lost 6 bases, J lost 7 bases, and 9 bases stayed unmatched. The CDR3, as DNA: TGTGCCAGCAGAGAACAGGGGTCAGGCCAGCCCCAGCATTTT. This sequence encodes CASREQGSGQPQHF.

As concerns this clonotype: The junction shows a germline mismatch at one end, possibly a read error. V gene TRBV11-2 combines with J gene TRBJ2-1, with 14 bases matching TRBD2. Germline values: CDR1 SGHAT, CDR2 FQNNGV. This CDR3 is 18 amino acids long. CDR3 in amino acids: CASSILAGTSGSYNEQFF. CDR3 DNA sequence: TGTGCCAGCAGCATCCTTGCCGGGACTAGCGGGAGCTACAATGAGCAGTTCTTT.

Notes on this clonotype: A much larger clone lies a single base off, so this may be a read error. The rearrangement links TRBV4-2 to TRBJ2-1; D is unclear. This CDR3 spans 11 amino acids. The germline V gene has CDR1 LGHNA and CDR2 YNFKEQ. CDR3 loop: CASTREVEEFF. The CDR3 DNA follows: TGTGCCAGCACGCGTGAGGTTGAGGAGTTCTTC.

This clonotype was counted only a few times. The chain joins TRBV5-1 to TRBJ2-7, with D tentatively TRBD1 or TRBD2 (6 bases each). Germline values: CDR1 SGHRS, CDR2 YFSETQ. The CDR3 contains 15 residues. The V gene lost 0 bases and the J gene lost 2 bases, with 12 bases spanning the gap. The CDR3 nucleotides read TGCGCCAGCAGCTTGGCCGGAGGGGGTACCTACGAGCAGTACTTC. It translates to CASSLAGGGTYEQYF.

This clonotype occurred many times. The chain employs TRBV11-2 and TRBJ2-1, with 11 positions matching TRBD2. The germline gives CDR1 SGHAT, CDR2 FQNNGV. The CDR3 sequence is 15 residues long. V lost 4 bases to trimming and J lost 8 bases; unmatched junction nucleotides: 7. CDR3 coding DNA: TGTGCCAGCAGCTCACTAGCGGGAGTTCGCGATGAGCAGTTCTTC. Amino acids: CASSSLAGVRDEQFF. Together with reference TRBV11-2 and TRBJ2-1, the CDR3 gives the full variable domain: EAGVAQSPRYKIIEKRQSVAFWCNPISGHATLYWYQQILGQGPKLLIQFQNNGVVDDSQLPKDRFSAERLKGVDSTLKIQPAKLEDSAVYLCASSSLAGVRDEQFFGPGTRLTVL.

On this clonotype: Compared with germline, one end of the junction differs, possibly owing to a read error. The J gene is TRBJ2-1, the V gene TRBV6-5, with D tentatively TRBD2 (5 bases). CDR1 and CDR2 (germline): MNHEY, SVGAGI. This CDR3 spans 13 amino acids. CDR3 nucleotides: TGTGCCTGCAGTGGACTTGCCTACAATGAGCAGTCCTTC. It yields the protein CACSGLAYNEQSF.

To note about this clonotype: One junction end disagrees with the germline gene, perhaps due to a read error. The gene calls are TRBV7-9 and TRBJ2-4; TRBD2 is a possible D gene (6 bases). Germline CDR1 reads SEHNR; CDR2 reads FQNEAQ (reference sequence). The CDR3 is made up of 14 amino acids. Here the CDR3 reads CASSLTVGGDIRYF. DNA of the CDR3: TGTGCCAGCAGCTTAACAGTGGGGGGTGACATTCGGTACTTC. Combining the CDR3 with reference TRBV7-9 and TRBJ2-4 gives the whole variable domain DTGVSQNPRHKITKRGQNVTFRCDPISEHNRLYWYRQTLGQGPEFLTYFQNEAQLEKSRLLSDRFSAERPKGSFSTLEIQRTEQGDSAMYLCASSLTVGGDIRYFGAGTRLSVL.

V and J are TRBV6-5 and TRBJ2-6, with 7 bases matching TRBD2. Germline V gene lookup returns CDR1 MNHEY and CDR2 SVGAGI. CDR3 length: 22 residues. V was clipped by 0 bases and J by 0 bases; unmatched bases: 17. CDR3 sequence: CASSYSQPAVTGGYSGANVLTF. The CDR3 DNA follows: TGTGCCAGCAGTTACTCTCAACCTGCCGTGACGGGAGGATACTCTGGGGCCAACGTCCTGACTTTC.

As to this clonotype: Its ends do not fully match the called genes, so a read error is possible. The rearrangement links TRBV5-1 to TRBJ1-2; 9 bases fit TRBD1. This CDR3 comprises 14 residues. The V gene's germline CDR1 is SGHRS and CDR2 YFSETQ. The CDR3 spells CTSSWGQGRYGYTF. CDR3 DNA: TGCACCAGCAGCTGGGGACAGGGCCGCTATGGCTACACCTTC.

This clonotype was observed once. This may come from a read error, since a much larger clone is one base off. This chain uses TRBV12-3 or TRBV12-4 with TRBJ2-2, with D tentatively TRBD2 (5 bases). The CDR3 is 14 amino acids. The chain's CDR3 is CASSLVGKSGELLF. As DNA, the CDR3 is TGTGCCAGCAGTTTAGTGGGGAAGTCCGGGGAGCTGTTATTT.

This clonotype was found many times. This chain connects TRBV29-1 to TRBJ1-2, with a possible D match to TRBD1 (5 bases). The CDR3 runs to 10 residues. The V end was cut by 1 base, the J end by 8 bases, with 5 bases between. Germline lookup yields CDR1 SQVTM and CDR2 ANQGSEA. Here the CDR3 reads CSVEGDGYTF. The CDR3 bases are TGCAGCGTTGAAGGGGACGGCTACACCTTC.

Comments on this clonotype: Since a much larger clone is just one base distant, this may be a read error. The CDR3 loop is CTSSQWGGETQYF. CDR3 bases: TGTACCAGCTCTCAGTGGGGGGGGGAGACCCAGTACTTC. The chain links TRBV12-3 or TRBV12-4 to TRBJ2-5, with 7 bases identical to TRBD2. The CDR3 spans 13 residues.

About this clonotype: A much larger clone lies one base from this, so it may be a read error. This rearrangement joins TRBV29-1 to TRBJ2-7; 11 bases align to TRBD1. The CDR3 consists of 13 residues. Germline values: CDR1 SQVTM, CDR2 ANQGSEA. The CDR3 nucleotides are TGCAGCGTTCGGACAGGGGGCAACTACGAGCACTACTTC. Protein: CSVRTGGNYEHYF.

In the case of this clonotype: This may stem from a read error, because a much larger clone lies one nucleotide away. J is TRBJ2-3 and V is TRBV29-1, with TRBD1 identical over 8 bases. The CDR3 contains 20 residues. The germline gives CDR1 SQVTM, CDR2 ANQGSEA. V lost 5 bases to trimming and J lost 6 bases; unmatched junction nucleotides: 28. CDR3 sequence: CSVNRAISGGETRPGDTQYF. The CDR3 DNA reads as TGCAGCGTTAATCGAGCTATCTCAGGGGGCGAGACTAGGCCAGGGGATACGCAGTATTTT.

Notes on this clonotype: A much larger clone lies a single base off, so this may be a read error. The chain employs TRBV4-3 and TRBJ1-1; D gene uncertain. Germline V gene data show CDR1 as LGHNA and CDR2 as YSLEER. CDR3 length: 13 amino acids. The CDR3 region has the DNA TGCGCCAGCAGCCAAGAGCCTGTCTCTGAAGCTTTATTT. Its protein is CASSQEPVSEALF.

With respect to this clonotype: A read error is possible here, since a much larger clone lies one base away. This sequence joins TRBV4-2 and TRBJ2-3; TRBD2 aligns across 7 bases. Germline V gene sequence: CDR1 LGHNA, CDR2 YNFKEQ. V lost 5 bases, J lost 0 bases, and 8 bases stayed unmatched. The CDR3 loop spans 16 amino acids. The CDR3 nucleotides read TGTGCCAGCAGCACGCCCAGCGGGAAGAGCACAGATACGCAGTATTTT. This codes for CASSTPSGKSTDTQYF.

This clonotype was seen repeatedly, ten times or more. This chain links TRBV13 with TRBJ2-7; 7 nucleotides agree with TRBD1. The CDR3 loop spans 14 amino acids. The germline gives CDR1 PRHDT, CDR2 FYEKMQ (reference sequence). Trimming at V came to 4 bases and at J to 0 bases, leaving 3 bases not matched to a gene. The DNA for the CDR3 is TGTGCCAGCAGCTCGACAGGGATCTCCTACGAGCAGTACTTC. This gives the protein CASSSTGISYEQYF.